This entry lists 8 T cell receptor beta chains sequenced from one sample in a study of blood T cell repertoires in COVID-19. Only in-frame clones appear in the TCRdb table, and some are missing; sequencing was by immunoSEQ multiplex PCR. The sample has around 71,000 clones; around nine tenths are singletons. Sequencing was done on a sample of peripheral blood. These receptor sequences come from a woman aged 60 to 75 with acute or convalescent COVID-19.

Turning to this clone: The same CDR3 can be traced to other DNA sequences in this sample. The V call is TRBV5-1, the J call TRBJ2-3; 9 bases line up with TRBD1. CDR1 SGHRS and CDR2 YFSETQ come from the germline V gene. This CDR3 comprises 15 residues. The V gene end was trimmed by 3 bases and the J gene end by 2 bases; junction bases not matched to a gene: 4. In DNA form, the CDR3 reads TGCGCCAGCAGCTCGGGACAGGGTGTCACAGATACGCAGTATTTT. It encodes CASSSGQGVTDTQYF. Together with reference TRBV5-1 and TRBJ2-3, the CDR3 gives the full variable domain: KAGVTQTPRYLIKTRGQQVTLSCSPISGHRSVSWYQQTPGQGLQFLFEYFSETQRNKGNFPGRFSGRQFSNSRSEMNVSTLELGDSALYLCASSSGQGVTDTQYFGPGTRLTVL.

The V gene is TRBV5-4, the J gene TRBJ2-3; 10 positions match TRBD2. Germline V lookup: CDR1 SGHNT, CDR2 YYREEE (reference sequence). Trimming removed 0 bases from V and 6 bases from J; junction bases left unmatched: 7. The CDR3 has 16 amino acids. CDR3 amino acids: CASSLVVAGGVDTQYF. CDR3 sequence (DNA): TGTGCCAGCAGCTTGGTGGTAGCGGGAGGTGTGGATACGCAGTATTTT.

The genes are TRBV18 and TRBJ2-7; D is perhaps TRBD1 (5 bases). Trimming stripped 2 bases from V and 4 bases from J, with 12 bases between. The CDR3 extends over 14 amino acids. Germline V lookup: CDR1 KGHSH, CDR2 LQKENI. The DNA for the CDR3 is TGTGCCAGCTCACCAGGGTCAGGGTTTTACGAGCAGTACTTC. This translates into CASSPGSGFYEQYF.

This clone was picked up one time. The chain employs TRBV5-4 and TRBJ2-7; TRBD2 matches at 10 bases. V lost 4 bases to trimming and J lost 2 bases; unmatched junction nucleotides: 6. This CDR3 has 15 amino acids. The germline CDR1 and CDR2 sequences are SGHNT and YYREEE (reference sequence). CDR3 region: CASSPPGTSAYEQYF. CDR3 in DNA: TGTGCCAGCAGCCCACCTGGGACTAGCGCCTACGAGCAGTACTTC.

The chain uses TRBV5-5 and TRBJ1-1; no firm D call. This CDR3 region has 13 residues. Germline assignment: CDR1 SGHKS and CDR2 YYEKEE (reference sequence). With 2 bases removed from V and 4 bases from J, the gap between germline ends came to 9 bases. Written as DNA, the CDR3 is TGTGCCAGCAGCTTCTTACGAGGCACTGAAGCTTTCTTT. Its protein product is CASSFLRGTEAFF.

CDR3 sequence (DNA): TGTGCCAGCAGCTTGAACTGGGCGGAGGGCGGCTACACCTTC. Translation gives CASSLNWAEGGYTF. The chain links TRBV5-5 to TRBJ1-2; D is uncertain. Germline CDR1 SGHKS, CDR2 YYEKEE (reference sequence). The CDR3 is made up of 14 amino acids. V was pared by 1 base and J by 8 bases, with 15 bases between.

This rearrangement joins TRBV27 to TRBJ1-1, with D possibly matching TRBD1 (6 bases). The ends were cut back, 5 bases at V and 1 base at J, with 17 bases in the middle. Germline CDR1 MNHEY, CDR2 SMNVEV (reference sequence). The CDR3 has 16 residues. CDR3 sequence reads: CASSRPPTGRNTEAFF. For the CDR3, the DNA is TGTGCCAGCAGTCGCCCACCTACAGGGAGGAACACTGAAGCTTTCTTT.

This chain joins TRBV5-8 and TRBJ1-2, with 7 bases identical to TRBD1. J lost 6 bases, V lost 3 bases, and 2 bases had no gene match. Germline V CDR1 and CDR2: SGHTS, YDEGEE. CDR3 length equals 12 residues. CDR3: CASSSTGNGYTF. Here the CDR3 DNA reads TGTGCCAGCAGCTCGACAGGGAATGGCTACACCTTC.